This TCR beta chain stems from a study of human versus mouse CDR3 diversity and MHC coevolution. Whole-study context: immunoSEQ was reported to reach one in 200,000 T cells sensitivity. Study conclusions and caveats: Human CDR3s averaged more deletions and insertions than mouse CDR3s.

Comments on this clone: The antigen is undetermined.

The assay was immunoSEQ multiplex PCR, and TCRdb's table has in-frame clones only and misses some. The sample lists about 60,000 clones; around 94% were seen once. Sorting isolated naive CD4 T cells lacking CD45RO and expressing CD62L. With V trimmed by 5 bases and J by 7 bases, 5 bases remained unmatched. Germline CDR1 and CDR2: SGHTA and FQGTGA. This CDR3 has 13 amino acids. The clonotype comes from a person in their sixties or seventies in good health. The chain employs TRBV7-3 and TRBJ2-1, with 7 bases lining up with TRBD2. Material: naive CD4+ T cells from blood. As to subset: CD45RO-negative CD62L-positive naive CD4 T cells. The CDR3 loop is CASSQLARNEQFF. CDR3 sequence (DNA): TGTGCCAGCAGCCAACTAGCGCGAAATGAGCAGTTCTTC.